The 16 T cell receptor beta chains presented below share a single source sample, sequenced in a study of blood T cell repertoires in COVID-19. The data were produced by immunoSEQ multiplex PCR, yet TCRdb's version contains in-frame clones alone and is incomplete. The sample includes about 250,000 clones, approximately 89% of them seen just once. Sequenced sample: PBMCs or T cells enriched from blood (not recorded which). Every receptor here comes from a woman in her thirties or forties who had been exposed to COVID-19.

The CDR3: CASNIRDTQYF. CDR3 sequence (DNA): TGTGCCAGCAACATCAGGGATACGCAGTATTTT. V gene TRBV7-2 combines with J gene TRBJ2-3, with D unresolved. The germline V gene has CDR1 SGHTA and CDR2 FQGNSA. V was pared by 7 bases and J by 6 bases, with 8 bases between. The CDR3 sequence is 11 residues long. Supplemented by reference TRBV7-2 and TRBJ2-3, the full variable domain reads GAGVSQSPSNKVTEKGKDVELRCDPISGHTALYWYRQSLGQGLEFLIYFQGNSAPDKSGLPSDRFSAERTGGSVSTLTIQRTQQEDSAVYLCASNIRDTQYFGPGTRLTVL.

The rearrangement uses TRBV4-2 and TRBJ1-5; 8 bases are shared with TRBD1. The CDR3 has 17 amino acids. Trimming removed 4 bases from V and 5 bases from J; junction bases left unmatched: 13. The germline CDR1 and CDR2 sequences are LGHNA and YNFKEQ. CDR3 in DNA: TGTGCCAGCAGCCTAAGGACAGGGTCGGAATTCGATCAGCCCCAGCATTTT. This gives the protein CASSLRTGSEFDQPQHF.

The rearrangement uses TRBV15 and TRBJ1-2; D uncertain. V was clipped by 2 bases and J by 6 bases, with 16 bases between them. This CDR3 has 15 residues. Germline loops: CDR1 LNHNV, CDR2 YYDKDF (reference sequence). This CDR3 is CATSRTGKSRDGYTF. The CDR3 DNA is TGTGCCACCAGCAGAACGGGGAAGTCTCGAGATGGCTACACCTTC.

This chain joins TRBV21-1 and TRBJ1-4; the D call in the table, TRBD1, was not verified against the DNA. TRBV21-1 is a pseudogene. The CDR3 contains 15 residues. The CDR3 loop reads CASIKSQGAREKLFF. CDR3 DNA: TGTGCCAGCATCAAGTCCCAGGGGGCTAGGGAAAAACTGTTTTTT.

This chain links TRBV19 with TRBJ1-5; the match to TRBD1 covers 8 bases. Germline lookup yields CDR1 LNHDA and CDR2 SQIVND (reference sequence). This CDR3 has 16 amino acids. V lost 7 bases, J lost 4 bases, and 12 bases stayed unmatched. As DNA, the CDR3 is TGTGCCAGTACTCGGGGGTGGACAGGGATTAATCAGCCCCAGCATTTT. Its protein product is CASTRGWTGINQPQHF.

The chain recombines TRBV3-1 (or the pseudogene TRBV3-2) with TRBJ1-1; 9 bases map to TRBD1. The germline CDR1 and CDR2 sequences are LGHDT and YNNKEL (reference sequence). The V and J ends lost 3 bases and 3 bases, in that order; junction bases with no gene match: 14. The CDR3 spans 18 residues. The CDR3 is CASSQLIRTGVMHTEAFF. In DNA, the CDR3 is TGTGCCAGCAGCCAGTTGATCCGGACAGGGGTTATGCACACTGAAGCTTTCTTT.

This chain connects TRBV18 to TRBJ1-5, with 8 bases lining up with TRBD1. CDR1 is KGHSH and CDR2 is LQKENI in the germline V gene. The CDR3 is made up of 14 amino acids. With 3 bases clipped from V and 6 bases from J, the junction kept 4 bases outside the gene matches. CDR3 bases: TGTGCCAGCTCACCGCAGGGGGCAAGTCAGCCCCAGCATTTT. Amino acids: CASSPQGASQPQHF.

J is TRBJ1-2 and V is TRBV5-6; D is ambiguous. Trimming took 3 bases from V and 5 from J, leaving 23 bases between them. The germline V gene encodes CDR1 SGHDT and CDR2 YYEEEE. The CDR3 totals 17 residues. The CDR3 DNA is TGTGCCAGCAGCTATCGCCGTGTTGGCAGGCGTGAATATGGCTACACCTTC. This encodes CASSYRRVGRREYGYTF.

The chain joins TRBV9 to TRBJ2-2; possible D gene TRBD1, 5 bases. With 4 bases removed from V and 0 bases from J, the gap between germline ends came to 16 bases. Germline lookup yields CDR1 SGDLS and CDR2 YYNGEE. There are 17 residues in the CDR3. In DNA form, the CDR3 reads TGTGCCAGCAGCTATACTGGTCAGGGCCCGAACACCGGGGAGCTGTTTTTT. It specifies CASSYTGQGPNTGELFF.

This clone was seen only a few times. This sequence joins TRBV2 and TRBJ2-7; 7 nucleotides agree with TRBD1. J lost 2 bases, V lost 6 bases, and 7 bases had no gene match. Germline CDR1 SNHLY, CDR2 FYNNEI. The CDR3 covers 14 residues. The CDR3 reads CASSKRQGTYEQYV. The CDR3 region has the DNA TGTGCCAGCAGCAAAAGACAGGGTACCTACGAGCAGTACGTC.

A single count supports this clone. The chain uses TRBV19 and TRBJ1-5; D may be TRBD1 (5 bases). The CDR3 consists of 11 residues. Per germline, CDR1 LNHDA and CDR2 SQIVND (reference sequence). This CDR3 is CAGGEGQPQHF. The CDR3, as DNA: TGTGCTGGGGGGGAGGGGCAGCCCCAGCATTTT.

The chain links TRBV18 to TRBJ1-6; 7 bases map to TRBD1. This CDR3 has 16 residues. V shed 2 bases, J shed 10 bases, and the junction held 11 bases outside the gene matches. Per the germline V gene, CDR1 is KGHSH and CDR2 is LQKENI. The CDR3 spells CASSPLVAGGKSPLHF. CDR3 sequence (DNA): TGTGCCAGCTCACCATTAGTGGCAGGGGGTAAGTCACCCCTCCACTTT.

The V and J genes are TRBV6-6 and TRBJ2-1, with 9 bases that match TRBD2. The CDR3 consists of 14 residues. Germline CDR1 MNHNY, CDR2 SVGAGI (reference sequence). The V gene end was trimmed by 7 bases and the J gene end by 8 bases; junction bases not matched to a gene: 9. The CDR3 here is CASILGGLAHEQFF. The CDR3 coding sequence is TGTGCCAGCATTTTAGGAGGACTAGCGCATGAGCAGTTCTTC.

The chain carries TRBV7-9 and TRBJ2-7; perhaps TRBD1 as D (5 bases). The V and J ends lost 4 bases and 2 bases respectively, with 12 bases between them. There are 14 residues in the CDR3. CDR1 SEHNR and CDR2 FQNEAQ come from the germline V gene (reference sequence). The CDR3 spells CASSYPGRAYEQYV. The CDR3 DNA reads TGTGCCAGCAGCTACCCTGGCAGGGCCTACGAGCAGTACGTC.

This clone was counted once. The rearrangement links TRBV6-6 to TRBJ2-7, with TRBD2 as a possible D gene (6 bases). Germline CDR1 reads MNHNY; CDR2 reads SVGAGI (reference sequence). CDR3 length equals 14 residues. Deletions cut 8 bases from V and 6 bases from J, with 20 bases between. CDR3 sequence: CASDLGGGSGEQYF. The CDR3 nucleotides read TGTGCCAGCGACCTCGGGGGAGGATCAGGCGAGCAGTACTTC.

CDR3 loop: CASSVAQGYIQYF. CDR3 sequence (DNA): TGTGCCAGCAGCGTAGCTCAGGGGTACATTCAGTACTTC. The chain is built from TRBV9 and TRBJ2-4, with a possible D match to TRBD1 (6 bases). CDR3 length: 13 residues. Trimming pared 0 bases from V and 8 bases from J, leaving 9 bases between. Germline assignment: CDR1 SGDLS and CDR2 YYNGEE.